Listed below are T cell receptor gamma chains from one sample, sequenced in a study of Vγ9Vδ2 T cells in congenital toxoplasmosis. TCRdb used CATT to re-call clones from the reads. The profile covers about 160 gamma-chain clones, none occurring a single time. Sequencing used gamma-delta T cells from blood. The receptors stem from a child under 10 years old born to a mother with Toxoplasma gondii infection during pregnancy, either congenitally infected or uninfected (not recorded which). The CDR3 runs from the conserved cysteine through the conserved F or W. Sizes are listed as how often the clone was seen (once, few, many) or a class if it is expanded.

j_gene	v_gene	abundance	CDR3aa	CDR3nt
TRGJ1/TRGJ2	TRGV4	hyperexpanded	CATWDGPDYYKKLF	TGTGCCACCTGGGATGGGCCGGATTATTATAAGAAACTCTTT
TRGJ1/TRGJ2	TRGV9	hyperexpanded	CALWEEKKLF	TGTGCCTTGTGGGAGGAGAAGAAACTCTTT
TRGJP	TRGV9	hyperexpanded	CALWEVRGLGKKIKVF	TGTGCCTTGTGGGAGGTGCGAGGGTTGGGCAAAAAAATCAAGGTATTT
TRGJ1/TRGJ2	TRGV8	hyperexpanded	CATWDTHYYKKLF	TGTGCCACCTGGGATACGCATTATTATAAGAAACTCTTT